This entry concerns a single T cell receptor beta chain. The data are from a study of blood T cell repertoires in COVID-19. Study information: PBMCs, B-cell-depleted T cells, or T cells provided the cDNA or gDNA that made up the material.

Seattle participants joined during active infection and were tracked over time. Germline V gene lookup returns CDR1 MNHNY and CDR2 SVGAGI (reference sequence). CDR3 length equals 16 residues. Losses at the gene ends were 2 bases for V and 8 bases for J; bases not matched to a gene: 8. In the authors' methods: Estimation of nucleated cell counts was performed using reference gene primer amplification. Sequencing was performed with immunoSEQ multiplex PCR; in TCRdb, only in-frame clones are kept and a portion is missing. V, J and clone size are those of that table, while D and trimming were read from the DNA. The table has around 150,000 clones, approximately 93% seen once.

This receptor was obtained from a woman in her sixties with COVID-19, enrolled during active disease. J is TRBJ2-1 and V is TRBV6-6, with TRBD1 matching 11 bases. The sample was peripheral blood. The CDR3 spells CASSYPGTGGGDEQFF. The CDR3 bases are TGTGCCAGCAGTTACCCTGGGACAGGGGGAGGTGATGAGCAGTTCTTC.